This T cell receptor (beta chain) was sequenced for a study of long-term antiretroviral therapy in people with HIV. Study-level findings and limits: Data on ART adherence, viral resistance or therapy changes were unavailable. At every time point, clones expanded before ART dominated the repertoire. CDR3 length ranges were narrower in HIV repertoires than in controls.

Run at survey level, the immunoSEQ assay was version v3.0. Profiling relied on immunoSEQ multiplex PCR, and the TCRdb table lists in-frame clones only, not all of them. The table records some 16,000 clones, around 84% of them present only once. For each donor, at least one pre-ART and at least two post-ART PBMC samples were available. As regards this clone: Its antigen is not known.

This CDR3 has 14 residues. Deletions cut 6 bases from V and 1 base from J, with 12 bases between. Germline values: CDR1 MNHEY, CDR2 SVGAGI. The sample in question was unsorted PBMCs, obtained 0.1 years before starting antiretroviral therapy. The source of this sequence is a man aged 18 to 29 with HIV. The chain couples TRBV6-5 to TRBJ2-5, with a weak D call TRBD1 (6 bases). CDR3 loop: CASSRGGPQETQYF. For the CDR3, the DNA is TGTGCCAGCAGCAGGGGCGGGCCCCAAGAGACCCAGTACTTC.